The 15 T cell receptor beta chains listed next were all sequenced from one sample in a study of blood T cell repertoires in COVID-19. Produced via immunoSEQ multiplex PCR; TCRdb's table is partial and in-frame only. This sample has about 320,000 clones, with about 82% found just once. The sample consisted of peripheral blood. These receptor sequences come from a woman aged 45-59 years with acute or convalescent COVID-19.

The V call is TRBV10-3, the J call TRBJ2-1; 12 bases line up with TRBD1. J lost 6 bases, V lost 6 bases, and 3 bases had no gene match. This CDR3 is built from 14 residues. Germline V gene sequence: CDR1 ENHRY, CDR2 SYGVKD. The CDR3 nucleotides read TGTGCCATCAGCCCGGGACAGGGGGCCAATGAGCAGTTCTTC. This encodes CAISPGQGANEQFF.

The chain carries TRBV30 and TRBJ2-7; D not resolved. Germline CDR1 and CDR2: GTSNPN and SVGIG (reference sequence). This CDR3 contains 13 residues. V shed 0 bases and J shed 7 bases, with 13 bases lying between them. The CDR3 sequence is CAWSVSHLREQYF. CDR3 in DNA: TGTGCCTGGAGTGTATCCCACCTACGGGAGCAGTACTTC.

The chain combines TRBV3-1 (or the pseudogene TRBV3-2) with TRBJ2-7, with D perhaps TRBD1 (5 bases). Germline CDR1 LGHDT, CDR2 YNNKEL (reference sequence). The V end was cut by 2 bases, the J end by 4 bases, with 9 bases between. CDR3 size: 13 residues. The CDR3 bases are TGTGCCAGCAGCCAAACAACAGGATACGAGCAGTACTTC. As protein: CASSQTTGYEQYF.

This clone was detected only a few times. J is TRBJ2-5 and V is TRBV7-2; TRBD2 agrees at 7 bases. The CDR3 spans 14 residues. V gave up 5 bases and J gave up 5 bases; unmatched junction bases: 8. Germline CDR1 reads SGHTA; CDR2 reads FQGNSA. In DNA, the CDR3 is TGTGCCAGCAGCGTTACGGACGGGAGGGAGACCCAGTACTTC. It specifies CASSVTDGRETQYF.

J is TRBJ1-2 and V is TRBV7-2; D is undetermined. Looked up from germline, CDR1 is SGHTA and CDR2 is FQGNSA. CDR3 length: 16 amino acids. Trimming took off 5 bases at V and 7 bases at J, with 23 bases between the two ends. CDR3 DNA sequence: TGTGCCAGCAGCACTGTCGGTGTTCCGGCGGAGGGTGGCTACACCTTC. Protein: CASSTVGVPAEGGYTF. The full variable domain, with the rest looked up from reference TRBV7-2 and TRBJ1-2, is GAGVSQSPSNKVTEKGKDVELRCDPISGHTALYWYRQSLGQGLEFLIYFQGNSAPDKSGLPSDRFSAERTGGSVSTLTIQRTQQEDSAVYLCASSTVGVPAEGGYTFGSGTRLTVV.

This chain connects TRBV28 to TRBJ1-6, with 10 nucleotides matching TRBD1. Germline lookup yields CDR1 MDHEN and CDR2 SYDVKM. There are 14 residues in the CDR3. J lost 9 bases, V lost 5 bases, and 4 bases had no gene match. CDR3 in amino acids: CASSPGQGSSPLHF. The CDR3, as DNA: TGTGCCAGCAGTCCGGGACAGGGGAGTTCACCCCTCCACTTT.

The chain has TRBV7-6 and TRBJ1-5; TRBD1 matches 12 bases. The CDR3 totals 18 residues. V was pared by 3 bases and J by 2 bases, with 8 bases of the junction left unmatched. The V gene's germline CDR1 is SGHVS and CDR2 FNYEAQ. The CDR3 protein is CASSFLPGQGAGNQPQHF. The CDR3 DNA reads TGTGCCAGCAGCTTTCTTCCGGGACAGGGGGCGGGCAATCAGCCCCAGCATTTT.

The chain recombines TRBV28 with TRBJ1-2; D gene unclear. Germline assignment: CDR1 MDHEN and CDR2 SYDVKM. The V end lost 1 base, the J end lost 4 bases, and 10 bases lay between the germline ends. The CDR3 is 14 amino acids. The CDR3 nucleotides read TGTGCCAGCAGTTTATTTACAGCCACCTATGGCTACACCTTC. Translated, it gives CASSLFTATYGYTF.

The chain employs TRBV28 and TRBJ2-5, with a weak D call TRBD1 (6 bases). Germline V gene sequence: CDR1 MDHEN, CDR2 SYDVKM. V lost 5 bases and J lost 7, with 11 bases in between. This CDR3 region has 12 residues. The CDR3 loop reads CASSRTERTQYF. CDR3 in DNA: TGTGCCAGCAGTCGGACAGAGAGGACCCAGTACTTC.

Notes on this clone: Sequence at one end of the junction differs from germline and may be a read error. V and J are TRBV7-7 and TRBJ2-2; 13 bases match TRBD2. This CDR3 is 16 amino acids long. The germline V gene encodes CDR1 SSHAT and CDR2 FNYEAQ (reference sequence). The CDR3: CASSRTSGRFGGELFF. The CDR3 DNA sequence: TGTGCTAGCAGCAGGACTAGCGGGAGATTCGGCGGGGAGCTGTTTTTT.

DNA for the CDR3: TGTGCCAGTAGTCCACTCGACAGGGCGGACATTCAGTACTTC. It yields the protein CASSPLDRADIQYF. The chain recombines TRBV19 with TRBJ2-4; 7 positions agree with TRBD1. The V segment lost 5 bases and the J segment 8 bases; nucleotides outside the gene matches: 9. Germline V CDR1 and CDR2: LNHDA, SQIVND (reference sequence). The CDR3 length is 14 residues. The variable domain in full, completed from reference TRBV19 and TRBJ2-4, reads DGGITQSPKYLFRKEGQNVTLSCEQNLNHDAMYWYRQDPGQGLRLIYYSQIVNDFQKGDIAEGYSVSREKKESFPLTVTSAQKNPTAFYLCASSPLDRADIQYFGAGTRLSVL.

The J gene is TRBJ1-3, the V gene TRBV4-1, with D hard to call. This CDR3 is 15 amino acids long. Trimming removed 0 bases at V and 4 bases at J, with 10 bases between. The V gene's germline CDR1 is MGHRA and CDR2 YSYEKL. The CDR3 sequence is CASSQDRGYGNTIYF. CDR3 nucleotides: TGCGCCAGCAGCCAAGATCGGGGATACGGAAACACCATATATTTT.

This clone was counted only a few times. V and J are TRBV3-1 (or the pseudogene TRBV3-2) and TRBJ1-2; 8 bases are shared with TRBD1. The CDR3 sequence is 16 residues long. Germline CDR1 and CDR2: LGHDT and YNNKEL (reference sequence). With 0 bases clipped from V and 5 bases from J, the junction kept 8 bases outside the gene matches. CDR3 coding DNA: TGTGCCAGCAGCCAAGATGGTACGGGACAGGTATATGGCTACACCTTC. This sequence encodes CASSQDGTGQVYGYTF.

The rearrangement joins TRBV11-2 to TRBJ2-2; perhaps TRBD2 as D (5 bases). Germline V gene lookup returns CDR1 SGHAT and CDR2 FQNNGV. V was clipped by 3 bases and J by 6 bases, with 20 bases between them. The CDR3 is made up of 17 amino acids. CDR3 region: CASSLTALETRAGELFF. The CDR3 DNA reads TGTGCCAGCAGCTTGACCGCCCTTGAAACGCGGGCCGGGGAGCTGTTTTTT. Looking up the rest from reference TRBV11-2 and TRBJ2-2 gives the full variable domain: EAGVAQSPRYKIIEKRQSVAFWCNPISGHATLYWYQQILGQGPKLLIQFQNNGVVDDSQLPKDRFSAERLKGVDSTLKIQPAKLEDSAVYLCASSLTALETRAGELFFGEGSRLTVL.

CDR3 region: CASSPYTDTQYF. CDR3 DNA: TGTGCCAGCTCACCCTACACAGATACGCAGTATTTT. The chain couples TRBV18 to TRBJ2-3; D gene ambiguous. CDR3 length: 12 amino acids. Looked up from germline, CDR1 is KGHSH and CDR2 is LQKENI. Trimming cost V 3 bases and J 2 bases, with 3 bases left between them. Filled out from reference TRBV18 and TRBJ2-3, the complete variable domain reads NAGVMQNPRHLVRRRGQEARLRCSPMKGHSHVYWYRQLPEEGLKFMVYLQKENIIDESGMPKERFSAEFPKEGPSILRIQQVVRGDSAAYFCASSPYTDTQYFGPGTRLTVL.